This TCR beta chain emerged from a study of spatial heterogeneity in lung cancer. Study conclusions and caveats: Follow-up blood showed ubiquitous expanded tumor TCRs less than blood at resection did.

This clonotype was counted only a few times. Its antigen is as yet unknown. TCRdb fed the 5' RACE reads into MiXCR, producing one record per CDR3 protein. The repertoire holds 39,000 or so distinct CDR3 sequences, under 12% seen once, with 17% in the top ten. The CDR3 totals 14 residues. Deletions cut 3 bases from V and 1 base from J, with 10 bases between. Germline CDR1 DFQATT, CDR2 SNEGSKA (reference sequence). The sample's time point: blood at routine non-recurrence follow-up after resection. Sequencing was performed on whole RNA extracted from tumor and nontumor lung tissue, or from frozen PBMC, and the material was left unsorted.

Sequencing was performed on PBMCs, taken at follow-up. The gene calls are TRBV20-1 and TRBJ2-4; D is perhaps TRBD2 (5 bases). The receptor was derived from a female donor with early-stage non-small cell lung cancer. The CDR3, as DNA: TGCAGTGCTAGTCCCGGACTCGCCAAAAACATTCAGTACTTC. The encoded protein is CSASPGLAKNIQYF.